This TCR beta chain was captured in a study of blood T cells in healthy people across ages. Isolation per sample recovered at least 6 million PBMCs. In germline, CDR1 is SGHAT, CDR2 FQNNGV. This CDR3 is built from 15 residues. Trimming removed 5 bases at V and 10 bases at J, with 20 bases between. It was with a sample-barcoded 5' primer and a J-beta primer mix that a second PCR of roughly 7 to 12 cycles was run. A minimum of 2.5 million CDR3-containing paired-end reads was obtained for each sample. TCRdb passed the 5' RACE reads through MiXCR, listing each CDR3 protein once. The sample yields around 1,900,000 distinct CDR3 sequences, roughly two fifths seen once. Only a few counts were recorded for this clonotype. Its antigen is unidentified. Study results and caveats: Any conclusive comparison of naive versus antigen-experienced cells was prevented by using unsorted PBMCs. Diversity estimates from one million T cells were considered underestimates.

Sequencing used blood. The chain employs TRBV11-2 and TRBJ1-4; maybe TRBD1 (5 bases). This clonotype was sampled from a human donor in good health. In nucleotides, the CDR3 is TGTGCCAGCAGCCAGGGACCGGACCTGGGTAGAAAACTGTTTTTT. This gives the protein CASSQGPDLGRKLFF.